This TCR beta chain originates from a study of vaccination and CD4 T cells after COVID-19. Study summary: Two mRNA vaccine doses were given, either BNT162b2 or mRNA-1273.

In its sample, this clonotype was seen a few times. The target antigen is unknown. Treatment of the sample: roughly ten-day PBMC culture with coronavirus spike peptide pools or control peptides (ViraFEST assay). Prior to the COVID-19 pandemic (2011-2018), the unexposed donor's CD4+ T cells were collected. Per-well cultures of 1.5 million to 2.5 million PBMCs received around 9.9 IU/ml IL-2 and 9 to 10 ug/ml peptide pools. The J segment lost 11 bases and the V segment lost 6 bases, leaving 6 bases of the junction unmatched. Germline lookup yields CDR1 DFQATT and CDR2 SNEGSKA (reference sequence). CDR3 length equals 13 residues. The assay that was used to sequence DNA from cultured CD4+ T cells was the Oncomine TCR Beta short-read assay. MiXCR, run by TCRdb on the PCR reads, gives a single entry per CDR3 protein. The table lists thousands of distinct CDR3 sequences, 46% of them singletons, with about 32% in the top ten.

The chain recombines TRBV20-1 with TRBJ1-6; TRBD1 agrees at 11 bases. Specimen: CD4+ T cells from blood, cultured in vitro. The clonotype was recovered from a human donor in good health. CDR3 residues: CSAPGTGGAPLHF. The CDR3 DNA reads TGCAGTGCGCCCGGGACAGGGGGTGCACCCCTCCACTTT.